A selection of T cell receptor beta chains follows, all from one sample in a study of T cells of healthy individuals. TCRdb itself ran the 5' RACE reads through MiXCR, one entry per CDR3 protein. The sample lists 40,000 to 45,000 distinct CDR3 sequences, 4% to 5.5% seen once, with 9.2% in the top ten. These receptors came from a human donor in good health. CDR3s include the opening cysteine and the closing phenylalanine or tryptophan. Fields, in order: clone size, V gene, D gene, J gene, CDR3 protein, CDR3 DNA. The D gene is left open where the match is weak. The size of a clone is reported for some rows only, either as once, few or many, or as a class for expanded clones.

many	TRBV20-1	-	TRBJ2-3	CSALKRGSVLADTQYF	TGCAGTGCCTTGAAGAGGGGGTCTGTCTTGGCAGATACGCAGTATTTT
many	TRBV4-1	-	TRBJ2-7	CASSQEFRFHEQYF	TGCGCCAGCAGCCAAGAGTTCCGGTTCCACGAGCAGTACTTC
many	TRBV20-1	-	TRBJ2-3	CSASGTTDTQYF	TGCAGTGCTAGCGGGACAACAGATACGCAGTATTTT
many	TRBV12-3/TRBV12-4	TRBD1	TRBJ1-5	CASSPRTGGIQPQHF	TGTGCCAGCAGTCCAAGGACAGGGGGCATTCAGCCCCAGCATTTT
many	TRBV12-3/TRBV12-4	-	TRBJ2-7	CASSFGGGPYEQYF	TGTGCCAGCAGTTTCGGGGGAGGTCCCTACGAGCAGTACTTC
-	TRBV19	-	TRBJ1-1	CASSRGQGRTEAFF	TGTGCCAGTAGTAGGGGGCAGGGGAGAACTGAAGCTTTCTTT
many	TRBV7-9	-	TRBJ1-2	CASSPFELDSGPSYTF	TGTGCCAGCAGCCCCTTCGAACTTGACAGCGGCCCAAGCTACACCTTC
many	TRBV3-1	-	TRBJ2-4	CASSQAPMGGQNIQYF	TGTGCCAGCAGCCAAGCACCTATGGGAGGCCAAAACATTCAGTACTTC
few	TRBV29-1	-	TRBJ2-6	CSVSGNSGANVLTF	TGCAGCGTGTCAGGGAACTCTGGGGCCAACGTCCTGACTTTC
many	TRBV11-1	TRBD2	TRBJ2-1	CASSLAGEGSYNEQFF	TGTGCCAGCAGCTTAGCGGGGGAGGGCTCCTACAATGAGCAGTTCTTC
many	TRBV10-3	-	TRBJ2-5	CAISDWGAPQETQYF	TGTGCCATCAGTGACTGGGGGGCTCCTCAAGAGACCCAGTACTTC
many	TRBV10-3	TRBD2	TRBJ2-1	CAISGVAGGAGYNEQFF	TGTGCCATCAGTGGAGTAGCGGGGGGGGCTGGATACAATGAGCAGTTCTTC
many	TRBV2	-	TRBJ2-7	CASRDRPPAYEQYF	TGTGCCAGCAGAGACAGGCCCCCCGCCTACGAGCAGTACTTC
many	TRBV15	-	TRBJ2-7	CATSREWQMGYEQYF	TGTGCCACCAGCAGAGAGTGGCAGATGGGGTACGAGCAGTACTTC
many	TRBV12-3/TRBV12-4	-	TRBJ2-7	CASSLGQSSYEQYF	TGTGCCAGCAGTTTAGGGCAGTCCTCCTACGAGCAGTACTTC
many	TRBV11-2	TRBD1	TRBJ2-1	CASSPLDREIYNEQFF	TGTGCCAGCAGCCCACTAGACAGGGAAATCTACAATGAGCAGTTCTTC
many	TRBV20-1	-	TRBJ2-7	CSAFRGASYEQYF	TGCAGTGCCTTCAGAGGGGCCTCCTACGAGCAGTACTTC
few	TRBV7-2	TRBD1	TRBJ2-3	CASSPKAGGADTQYF	TGTGCCAGCAGCCCTAAGGCAGGGGGAGCGGATACGCAGTATTTT
few	TRBV6-5	-	TRBJ2-7	CASSYSRQSGGEQYF	TGTGCCAGCAGTTACTCGCGTCAGTCGGGTGGCGAGCAGTACTTC
many	TRBV29-1	-	TRBJ1-1	CSVEWGSEAFF	TGCAGCGTTGAGTGGGGGTCTGAAGCTTTCTTT
many	TRBV10-1	-	TRBJ2-1	CASSDSSYNEQFF	TGCGCCAGCAGTGACAGCTCCTACAATGAGCAGTTCTTC
-	TRBV6-6	-	TRBJ1-1	CASNVQGSANTEAFF	TGTGCCAGCAATGTTCAGGGGAGCGCGAACACTGAAGCTTTCTTT
-	TRBV4-1	-	TRBJ2-3	CASSQDRVSGTDTQYF	TGCGCCAGCAGCCAAGATCGTGTTAGTGGCACAGATACGCAGTATTTT
many	TRBV6-5	-	TRBJ1-5	CASSLTVSNQPQHF	TGTGCCAGCAGTTTGACAGTTAGCAATCAGCCCCAGCATTTT
-	TRBV6-2/TRBV6-3	-	TRBJ2-7	CASSYPRTAEQYF	TGTGCCAGCAGCTACCCCAGGACAGCCGAGCAGTACTTC
many	TRBV3-1	TRBD2	TRBJ2-3	CASSPRTSVDTQYF	TGTGCCAGCAGCCCGCGGACTAGTGTAGATACGCAGTATTTT
many	TRBV30	-	TRBJ2-3	CAWSASLIGDTQYF	TGTGCCTGGAGTGCCTCTCTGATAGGCGATACGCAGTATTTT
-	TRBV11-3	-	TRBJ1-2	CASRFYSGYTF	TGTGCCAGCAGGTTTTATTCTGGCTACACCTTC
few	TRBV6-5	-	TRBJ2-7	CASSYPDRGEQYF	TGTGCCAGCAGTTACCCTGACAGAGGCGAGCAGTACTTC